The 32 T cell receptor beta chains below all came from one sample that was sequenced in a study of CD8 T cells in ankylosing spondylitis. MiXCR was run by TCRdb on the 5' RACE reads, yielding one entry per CDR3 protein. The sample includes 180,000 or so distinct CDR3 sequences, roughly 12% of them seen just once. The sequencing input was blood, either unsorted or a sorted T cell fraction (not recorded which). These receptors originate from a male donor with ankylosing spondylitis or in good health (not recorded which).

This clonotype was recorded at least ten times. The chain combines TRBV12-3 or TRBV12-4 with TRBJ1-5; the D gene is possibly TRBD1 (5 bases). V gave up 5 bases and J gave up 1 base, with 12 bases separating them. The CDR3 loop spans 15 amino acids. The CDR3 sequence: CASSPWGLSNQPQHF. CDR3 in DNA: TGTGCCAGCAGTCCCTGGGGGTTGAGCAATCAGCCCCAGCATTTT.

At least ten counts were recorded for this clonotype. The chain joins TRBV5-1 to TRBJ1-4; D gene unclear. Deletions cut 0 bases from V and 4 bases from J, with 10 bases between. The CDR3 contains 15 residues. From germline, CDR1 is SGHRS and CDR2 YFSETQ. CDR3 bases: TGCGCCAGCAGCTTGGGGGAAAGAAGTAATGAAAAACTGTTTTTT. Translated, it gives CASSLGERSNEKLFF.

This clonotype appeared many times. The CDR3 bases are TGCGCCAGCAGCTTGGAGATCATCGGGGACACTGAAGCTTTCTTT. Translated: CASSLEIIGDTEAFF. The V and J genes are TRBV5-1 and TRBJ1-1; D uncertain. From germline, CDR1 is SGHRS and CDR2 YFSETQ. The V and J ends lost 0 bases and 3 bases respectively, with 12 bases between them. This CDR3 region has 15 residues.

This chain uses TRBV14 with TRBJ2-5; 8 nucleotides match TRBD2. The CDR3 runs to 18 residues. The J segment lost 4 bases and the V segment lost 1 base, leaving 14 bases of the junction unmatched. Per germline, CDR1 SGHDN and CDR2 FVKESK. This CDR3 is CASSQVRAGAQRGETQYF. CDR3 coding DNA: TGTGCCAGCAGCCAAGTACGAGCGGGGGCTCAAAGGGGAGAGACCCAGTACTTC.

As for this clonotype: Relative to the germline gene, one junction end is altered; a read error may explain this. This chain links TRBV12-3 or TRBV12-4 with TRBJ2-1, with no clear D. This CDR3 has 13 residues. The DNA of the CDR3 is TGTGCCAGCAGTTTCCTAGGCTACAATGAGCAGTTGTTC. As protein: CASSFLGYNEQLF.

This clonotype has ten or more counts. The chain carries TRBV28 and TRBJ1-2, with D perhaps TRBD1 (5 bases). Germline V gene data show CDR1 as MDHEN and CDR2 as SYDVKM. Trimming took off 2 bases at V and 8 bases at J, with 12 bases between the two ends. The CDR3 is 13 amino acids. The CDR3 DNA reads as TGTGCCAGCAGTTTAGCGGGGGTATACGGCTACACCTTC. It encodes CASSLAGVYGYTF.

V is TRBV6-5 and J is TRBJ2-1, with 9 nucleotides matching TRBD1. The CDR3 runs to 15 residues. The germline V gene has CDR1 MNHEY and CDR2 SVGAGI. J gave up 4 bases and V 2 bases, and 3 bases lay outside the gene matches. This CDR3 is CASSYGDREYNEQFF. CDR3 bases: TGTGCCAGCAGTTACGGGGACAGGGAGTACAATGAGCAGTTCTTC.

A few counts support this clonotype. The chain joins TRBV11-3 to TRBJ2-1; possibly TRBD1 for D (5 bases). With 1 base removed from V and 9 bases from J, the gap between germline ends came to 13 bases. Germline assignment: CDR1 SGHNT and CDR2 YENEEA. This CDR3 has 14 amino acids. The CDR3 nucleotides read TGTGCCAGCAGCTTAGTTCCAGGGAATAGTGAGCAGTTCTTC. Its protein product is CASSLVPGNSEQFF.

This clonotype was detected many times. The chain couples TRBV5-1 to TRBJ2-7, with D unclear. V was cut by 0 bases and J by 1 base, with 11 bases left in between. The germline gives CDR1 SGHRS, CDR2 YFSETQ. The CDR3 is 15 amino acids. In DNA form, the CDR3 reads TGCGCCAGCAGCTTGGGACCCATGGCATCCTACGAGCAGTACTTC. This gives the protein CASSLGPMASYEQYF.

The chain employs TRBV4-2 and TRBJ2-7; 10 nucleotides agree with TRBD2. The CDR3 sequence is 17 residues long. Trimming at V came to 4 bases and at J to 0 bases, leaving 9 bases not matched to a gene. Germline V gene data show CDR1 as LGHNA and CDR2 as YNFKEQ. The CDR3 loop is CASSPRLAGASSYEQYF. The DNA of the CDR3 is TGTGCCAGCAGCCCCCGGCTAGCGGGAGCTAGCTCCTACGAGCAGTACTTC.

In this sample, this clonotype turned up a few times. The chain links TRBV7-9 to TRBJ1-1; the D gene is possibly TRBD1 (5 bases). Germline V gene sequence: CDR1 SEHNR, CDR2 FQNEAQ (reference sequence). The CDR3 spans 16 residues. The V and J ends lost 1 base and 5 bases respectively, with 17 bases between them. CDR3 DNA sequence: TGTGCCAGCAGCTTAGAGGCGCTGGGGCTGGGAACTGAAGCTTTCTTT. This codes for CASSLEALGLGTEAFF.

This clonotype was detected ten times or more. This sequence joins TRBV14 and TRBJ2-5; unclear D gene. CDR1 and CDR2 from the germline V gene are SGHDN and FVKESK. The CDR3 loop spans 16 amino acids. The germline V and J ends were trimmed by 1 base and 0 bases, with 12 bases remaining between them. The CDR3 reads CASSQGKVGYQETQYF. The DNA of the CDR3 is TGTGCCAGCAGCCAAGGCAAAGTCGGGTACCAAGAGACCCAGTACTTC.

Many counts were recorded for this clonotype. The chain combines TRBV2 with TRBJ2-2; D is perhaps TRBD2 (6 bases). The CDR3 runs 13 residues. Germline V gene data show CDR1 as SNHLY and CDR2 as FYNNEI. V lost 6 bases, J lost 6 bases, and 11 bases lay in between. The CDR3 loop reads CASRETSSGELFF. The CDR3 DNA follows: TGTGCCAGCAGAGAGACTAGTTCCGGGGAGCTGTTTTTT.

This clonotype was seen a few times. Here the CDR3 reads CASSLSRDSSYNEQFF. CDR3 DNA sequence: TGTGCCAGCTCACTAAGCCGGGACAGCTCCTACAATGAGCAGTTCTTC. The chain joins TRBV18 to TRBJ2-1; 7 positions match TRBD1. The CDR3 consists of 16 residues. V lost 4 bases to trimming and J lost 0 bases; unmatched junction nucleotides: 6. CDR1 is KGHSH and CDR2 is LQKENI in the germline V gene.

This chain links TRBV5-5 with TRBJ2-7; TRBD1 matches 8 bases. This CDR3 region has 15 residues. The germline V gene encodes CDR1 SGHKS and CDR2 YYEKEE (reference sequence). The junction had 10 bases not matched to a gene; V was cut back by 4 bases and J by 4 bases. The CDR3 loop is CASSARTGMWYEQYF. The CDR3 DNA reads as TGTGCCAGCAGCGCAAGGACAGGGATGTGGTACGAGCAGTACTTC. Complete variable domain (other parts from reference TRBV5-5 and TRBJ2-7): DAGVTQSPTHLIKTRGQQVTLRCSPISGHKSVSWYQQVLGQGPQFIFQYYEKEERGRGNFPDRFSARQFPNYSSELNVNALLLGDSALYLCASSARTGMWYEQYFGPGTRLTVT.

V gene TRBV12-3 or TRBV12-4 combines with J gene TRBJ2-1; D may correspond to TRBD1 or TRBD2 (5 bases each). CDR3 length equals 11 residues. The ends were cut back, 2 bases at V and 14 bases at J, with 10 bases in the middle. The CDR3 is CASSLSVGEFF. CDR3 sequence (DNA): TGTGCCAGCAGTTTATCGGTGGGGGAGTTCTTC.

The sample holds many counts of this clonotype. The chain employs TRBV19 and TRBJ1-1; D perhaps matches TRBD1 (5 bases). Germline CDR1 LNHDA, CDR2 SQIVND (reference sequence). This CDR3 is 19 amino acids long. Trimming pared 0 bases from V and 4 bases from J, leaving 24 bases between. The CDR3 coding sequence is TGTGCCAGTAGTATAGATTCAAGGGGTGTGGGACCTCCGGCCACTGAAGCTTTCTTT. Encoded protein: CASSIDSRGVGPPATEAFF.

This clonotype was counted many times. This chain joins TRBV6-5 and TRBJ2-7, with D perhaps TRBD1 (5 bases). The CDR3 consists of 12 residues. Trimming pared 6 bases from V and 2 bases from J, leaving 8 bases between. Germline V gene data show CDR1 as MNHEY and CDR2 as SVGAGI. CDR3 amino acids: CASRGEPYEQYF. Written as DNA, the CDR3 is TGTGCCAGCAGAGGGGAACCCTACGAGCAGTACTTC.

This clonotype was counted many times. The chain has TRBV11-2 and TRBJ2-1, with D perhaps matching TRBD2 (6 bases). The CDR3 is 14 amino acids. V shed 1 base and J shed 7 bases, with 11 bases lying between them. Germline V gene data show CDR1 as SGHAT and CDR2 as FQNNGV. The CDR3 is CASSLAIRGNEQFF. CDR3 in DNA: TGTGCCAGCAGCTTAGCCATTCGGGGGAATGAGCAGTTCTTC.

This clonotype was detected a few times. This chain connects TRBV7-9 to TRBJ2-7, with D perhaps TRBD2 (5 bases). The CDR3 extends over 17 amino acids. Trimming removed 0 bases at V and 0 bases at J, with 15 bases between. Germline lookup yields CDR1 SEHNR and CDR2 FQNEAQ (reference sequence). For the CDR3, the DNA is TGTGCCAGCAGCTTAGCCCTATGGGCGGGCAGCTCCTACGAGCAGTACTTC. Protein sequence: CASSLALWAGSSYEQYF.

This clonotype was observed at least ten times. The V and J genes are TRBV5-1 and TRBJ1-4; D is possibly TRBD1 (5 bases). The germline V gene encodes CDR1 SGHRS and CDR2 YFSETQ. Between the trimmed V and J ends, which lost 0 bases and 3 bases, there was a span of 9 bases. The CDR3 is made up of 15 amino acids. Here the CDR3 DNA reads TGCGCCAGCAGCTTGGCCGGGGGGGCTAATGAAAAACTGTTTTTT. Protein product: CASSLAGGANEKLFF.

The sample holds many counts of this clonotype. This sequence joins TRBV5-1 and TRBJ2-2, with 11 bases matching TRBD1. CDR1 and CDR2 (germline): SGHRS, YFSETQ. The V gene end was trimmed by 6 bases and the J gene end by 4 bases; junction bases not matched to a gene: 11. This CDR3 contains 17 residues. The CDR3 region is CASILNPGTGGTGELFF. CDR3 DNA sequence: TGCGCCAGCATCCTAAACCCCGGGACAGGGGGCACCGGGGAGCTGTTTTTT.

This clonotype has a count of ten or more. V usage is TRBV20-1 and J usage is TRBJ1-2, with D maybe TRBD1 (6 bases). Deletions cut 6 bases from V and 4 bases from J, with 21 bases between. This CDR3 is 15 amino acids long. Germline-derived CDR1 and CDR2 are DFQATT and SNEGSKA (reference sequence). The CDR3 DNA reads as TGCAGTGCCCCCCCCACGCCGACAGGCGCCTATGGCTACACCTTC. Translated: CSAPPTPTGAYGYTF.

Turning to this clonotype: Germline and junction disagree at one end, which may indicate a read error. This sequence joins TRBV7-9 and TRBJ1-1, with D possibly being TRBD1 (5 bases). There are 15 residues in the CDR3. CDR1 and CDR2 from the germline V gene are SEHNR and FQNEAQ (reference sequence). CDR3 in DNA: TGTGTCAGCAGAATTGAGGGGCGCAGGACCACTGAAGCTTTCTTT. Translating gives CVSRIEGRRTTEAFF.

This clonotype was seen repeatedly, ten times or more. This chain joins TRBV12-3 or TRBV12-4 and TRBJ1-6; D is ambiguous. The CDR3 is 13 amino acids. The ends were cut back, 7 bases at V and 7 bases at J, with 11 bases in the middle. The CDR3 loop reads CASTRSENSPLHF. CDR3 coding DNA: TGTGCCAGCACCCGGAGCGAGAATTCACCCCTCCACTTT.

Ten or more counts support this clonotype. This chain connects TRBV5-1 to TRBJ1-1, with 9 bases aligning to TRBD1. V shed 0 bases and J 3 bases; nucleotides not matched to a gene: 6. The CDR3 runs 16 residues. Germline lookup yields CDR1 SGHRS and CDR2 YFSETQ. CDR3 nucleotide sequence: TGCGCCAGCAGCTTGGAAGTAAGGACAGGGGACACTGAAGCTTTCTTT. Translation: CASSLEVRTGDTEAFF.

This clonotype was picked up a small number of times. This chain links TRBV20-1 with TRBJ1-4, with TRBD1 identical over 7 bases. The CDR3 sequence is 13 residues long. Per the germline V gene, CDR1 is DFQATT and CDR2 is SNEGSKA (reference sequence). The ends lost 4 bases at V and 5 bases at J; junction bases unmatched: 4. CDR3 DNA sequence: TGCAGTGCTATGGGACAGCTGAATGAAAAACTGTTTTTT. This sequence encodes CSAMGQLNEKLFF.

This clonotype has at least ten counts. CDR3 bases: TGCAGTGCTGGGTACAATGAGCAGTTCTTC. As protein: CSAGYNEQFF. V gene TRBV20-1 combines with J gene TRBJ2-1; D is uncertain. V lost 5 bases and J 4 bases, leaving 3 bases between the germline ends. The CDR3 sequence is 10 residues long. Germline V gene data show CDR1 as DFQATT and CDR2 as SNEGSKA (reference sequence).

In this sample, this clonotype turned up a few times. This chain joins TRBV29-1 and TRBJ1-1; D is undetermined. Per germline, CDR1 SQVTM and CDR2 ANQGSEA. The V and J ends lost 4 bases and 5 bases respectively, with 14 bases between them. The CDR3 runs 13 residues. The CDR3 loop is CSVAPQEETEAFF. The DNA of the CDR3 is TGCAGCGTTGCACCTCAGGAGGAAACTGAAGCTTTCTTT.

This clonotype was observed many times. The V call is TRBV20-1, the J call TRBJ2-4; D not resolved. Germline V CDR1 and CDR2: DFQATT, SNEGSKA (reference sequence). CDR3 length: 15 residues. V dropped 1 base and J dropped 0 bases, with 10 bases sitting between them. In nucleotides, the CDR3 is TGCAGTGCTAGAGCTTCGGCCGGAGCCAAAAACATTCAGTACTTC. Its translation is CSARASAGAKNIQYF.

This clonotype was detected many times. V is TRBV28 and J is TRBJ2-3; D unresolved. Trimming removed 1 base from V and 8 bases from J, with 16 bases in between. Germline V gene lookup returns CDR1 MDHEN and CDR2 SYDVKM. The CDR3 totals 15 residues. The CDR3 DNA follows: TGTGCCAGCAGTTTATCATTCCACGGAACTGGTACGCAGTATTTT. The encoded protein is CASSLSFHGTGTQYF. The full variable domain, in which reference TRBV28 and TRBJ2-3 provide the parts outside the CDR3, is DVKVTQSSRYLVKRTGEKVFLECVQDMDHENMFWYRQDPGLGLRLIYFSYDVKMKEKGDIPEGYSVSREKKERFSLILESASTNQTSMYLCASSLSFHGTGTQYFGPGTRLTVL.

The table lists this clonotype with many counts. This chain connects TRBV7-2 to TRBJ2-1; TRBD2 aligns across 11 bases. Trimming at V came to 3 bases and at J to 8 bases, leaving 6 bases not matched to a gene. The CDR3 is 15 residues long. Germline V CDR1 and CDR2: SGHTA, FQGNSA. The CDR3 region has the DNA TGTGCCAGCAGCTTGAGGCTAGCGGGAGGTGATGAGCAGTTCTTC. As protein: CASSLRLAGGDEQFF.